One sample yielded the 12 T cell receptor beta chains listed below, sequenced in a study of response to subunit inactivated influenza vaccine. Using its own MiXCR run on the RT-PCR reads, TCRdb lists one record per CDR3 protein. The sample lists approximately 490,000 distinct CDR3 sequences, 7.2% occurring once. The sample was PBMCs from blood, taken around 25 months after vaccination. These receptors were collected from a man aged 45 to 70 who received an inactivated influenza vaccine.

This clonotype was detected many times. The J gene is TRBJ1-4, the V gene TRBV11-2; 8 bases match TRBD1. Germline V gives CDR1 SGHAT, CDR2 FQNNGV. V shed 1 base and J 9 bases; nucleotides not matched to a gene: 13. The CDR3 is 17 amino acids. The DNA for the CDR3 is TGTGCCAGCAGCTTAGGGATCTGGACAGGGAAAGTTCAAAAACTGTTTTTT. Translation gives CASSLGIWTGKVQKLFF.

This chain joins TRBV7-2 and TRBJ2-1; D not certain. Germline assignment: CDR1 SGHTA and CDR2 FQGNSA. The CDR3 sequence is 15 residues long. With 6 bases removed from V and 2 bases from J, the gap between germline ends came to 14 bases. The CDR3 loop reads CASRAPSVPYNEQFF. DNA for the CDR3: TGTGCCAGCAGGGCCCCTTCGGTGCCCTACAATGAGCAGTTCTTC.

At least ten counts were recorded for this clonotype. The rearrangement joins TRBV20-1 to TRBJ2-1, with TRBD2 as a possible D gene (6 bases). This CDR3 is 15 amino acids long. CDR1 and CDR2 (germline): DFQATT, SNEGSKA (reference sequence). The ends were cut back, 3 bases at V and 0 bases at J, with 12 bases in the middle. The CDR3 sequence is CSASPHSGSYNEQFF. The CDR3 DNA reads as TGCAGTGCTAGCCCGCATAGCGGCTCCTACAATGAGCAGTTCTTC.

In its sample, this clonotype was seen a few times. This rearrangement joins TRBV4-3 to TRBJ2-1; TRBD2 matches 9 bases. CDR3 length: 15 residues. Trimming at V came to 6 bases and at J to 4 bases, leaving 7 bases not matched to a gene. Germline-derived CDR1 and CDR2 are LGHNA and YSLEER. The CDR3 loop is CASSMTSGAYNEQFF. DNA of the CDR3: TGCGCCAGCAGTATGACTAGCGGAGCTTACAATGAGCAGTTCTTC.

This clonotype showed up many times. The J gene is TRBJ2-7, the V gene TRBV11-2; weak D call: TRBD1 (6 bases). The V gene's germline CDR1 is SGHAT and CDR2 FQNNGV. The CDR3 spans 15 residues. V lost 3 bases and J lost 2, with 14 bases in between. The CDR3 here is CASSLGTGIPYEQYF. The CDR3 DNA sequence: TGTGCCAGCAGCTTGGGTACAGGGATTCCCTACGAGCAGTACTTC.

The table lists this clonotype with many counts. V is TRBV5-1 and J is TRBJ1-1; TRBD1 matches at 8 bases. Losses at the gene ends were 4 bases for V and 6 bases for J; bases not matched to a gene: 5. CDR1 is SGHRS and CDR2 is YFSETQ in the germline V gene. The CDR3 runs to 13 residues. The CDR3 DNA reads TGCGCCAGCAGCAAGGACAGGGTGGCTGAAGCTTTCTTT. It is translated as CASSKDRVAEAFF.

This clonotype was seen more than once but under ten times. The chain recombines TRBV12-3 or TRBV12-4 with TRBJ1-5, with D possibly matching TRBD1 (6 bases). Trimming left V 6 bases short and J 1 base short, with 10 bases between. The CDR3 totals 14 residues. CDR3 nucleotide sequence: TGTGCCAGCAGCACAGGGATAAGCAATCAGCCCCAGCATTTT. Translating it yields CASSTGISNQPQHF.

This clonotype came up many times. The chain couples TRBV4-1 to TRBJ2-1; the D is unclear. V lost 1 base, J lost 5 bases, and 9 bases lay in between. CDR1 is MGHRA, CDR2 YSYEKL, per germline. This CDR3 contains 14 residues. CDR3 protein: CASSQGVWNNEQFF. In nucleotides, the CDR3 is TGCGCCAGCAGCCAAGGCGTGTGGAACAATGAGCAGTTCTTC.

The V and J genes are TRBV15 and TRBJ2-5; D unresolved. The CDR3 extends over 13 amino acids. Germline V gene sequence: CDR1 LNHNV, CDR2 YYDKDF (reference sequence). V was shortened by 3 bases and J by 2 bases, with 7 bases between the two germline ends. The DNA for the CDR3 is TGTGCCACCAGCAGGCGCCCACAAGAGACCCAGTACTTC. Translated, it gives CATSRRPQETQYF.

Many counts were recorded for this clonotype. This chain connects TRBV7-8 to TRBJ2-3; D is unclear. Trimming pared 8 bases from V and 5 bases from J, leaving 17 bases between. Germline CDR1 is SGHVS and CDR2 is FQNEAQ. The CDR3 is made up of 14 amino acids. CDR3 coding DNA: TGTGCCAGCGGGTGGACCGAAGTACGAGATACGCAGTATTTT. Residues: CASGWTEVRDTQYF. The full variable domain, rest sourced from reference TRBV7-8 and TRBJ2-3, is GAGVSQSPRYKVAKRGQDVALRCDPISGHVSLFWYQQALGQGPEFLTYFQNEAQLDKSGLPSDRFFAERPEGSVSTLKIQRTQQEDSAVYLCASGWTEVRDTQYFGPGTRLTVL.

The CDR3 DNA follows: TGCAGTGCTAGAGATACCCGGCCCGCCAGCCGGGACAGGGGAAACGAGCAGTACTTC. It specifies CSARDTRPASRDRGNEQYF. This chain connects TRBV20-1 to TRBJ2-7; TRBD1 matches 10 bases. The germline CDR1 and CDR2 sequences are DFQATT and SNEGSKA (reference sequence). The CDR3 runs to 19 residues. V dropped 0 bases and J dropped 5; count of bases not matched to a gene: 19.

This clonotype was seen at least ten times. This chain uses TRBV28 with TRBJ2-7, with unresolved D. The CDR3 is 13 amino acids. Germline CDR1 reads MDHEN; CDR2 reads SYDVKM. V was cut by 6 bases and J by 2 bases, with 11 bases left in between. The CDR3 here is CASRPTTTYEQYF. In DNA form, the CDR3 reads TGTGCCAGCAGGCCCACCACCACCTACGAGCAGTACTTC.